This TCR beta chain was identified in a study of OX40 agonist ivuxolimab in advanced cancers. CDR3 length: 16 amino acids. V lost 1 base to trimming and J lost 2 bases, with 14 bases between them. The germline V gene encodes CDR1 SGHAT and CDR2 FQNNGV. About this clone: Its specificity is unknown.

Any history of autoimmune disease or systemic immunosuppression disqualified patients. Whole-study results and caveats: Average numbers of expanded clones were greater in CD8+ T cells than in CD4+.

Generated by immunoSEQ multiplex PCR, the TCRdb table keeps only in-frame clones and is missing some. The profile covers about 78,000 clones, with around 86% appearing a single time and around 0.23% taken by the ten largest. Sequenced material: CD4+ or CD8+ T cells sorted from blood, taken in a trial of the OX40 agonist ivuxolimab. The clonotype was recovered from an adult with an advanced solid tumor such as melanoma, head and neck, liver or kidney cancer. The V gene is TRBV11-2, the J gene TRBJ1-2; no reliable D call. The chain's CDR3 is CASSLGVSVQNYGYTF. CDR3 DNA sequence: TGTGCCAGCAGCTTAGGGGTTTCGGTTCAGAACTATGGCTACACCTTC.